Sequencing of this T cell receptor (beta chain) was carried out in a study of regulatory T cells in long-lasting Graves disease. Findings and limits, study-wide: Accuracy could have been hurt by small sample size.

The time point here: persistent/refractory GD, antithyroid drugs over 5 years with positive TRAb. Construction of the TCR library relied on RNA isolated from PBMCs. This clonotype was seen many times. Its target is unknown. Construction of TCR beta libraries relied on iRepertoire HTBI primers and on Arm-PCR targeting CDR3 regions. TCRdb reprocessed the multiplex PCR reads with MiXCR, giving one entry per CDR3 protein. The sample includes over 350,000 distinct CDR3 sequences, less than 25% of them seen just once. This clonotype was sampled from a female donor with Graves disease. The specimen comprised peripheral blood mononuclear cells (PBMCs), sampled when the disease was refractory, from a patient treated with antithyroid drugs.

The DNA of the CDR3 is TGTGCCAGCAGTGAATCGCCCAACAGGGGCTACACCTTC. It is translated as CASSESPNRGYTF. This chain links TRBV2 with TRBJ1-2, with D maybe TRBD1 (5 bases). Germline V gene data show CDR1 as SNHLY and CDR2 as FYNNEI. This CDR3 has 13 residues. The V gene lost 2 bases and the J gene lost 8 bases, with 12 bases spanning the gap.